This is a list of T cell receptor beta chains from one sample in a study of cytomegalovirus exposure and HLA in healthy donors. Method: immunoSEQ multiplex PCR; TCRdb's copy keeps in-frame clones and lacks some. There are tens of thousands of clones in the sample; around 75% occur only once, and roughly 15% lies in the top ten. Sequenced material: PBMCs. The receptor set was obtained from a woman in her thirties or forties in good health and CMV-seropositive. Each CDR3 is given without its conserved first and last residue. Rows give clone size only sometimes, using once, few, many, or a class for an expanded clone.

abundance	v_gene	j_gene	len	CDR3aa
-	TRBV5-1	TRBJ2-3	17	ASSFSHYQERPSTDTQY
few	TRBV6-1	TRBJ1-4	11	ASSGRLGGKLF
-	TRBV19	TRBJ1-1	11	ASSSQGYTEAF
-	TRBV5-1	TRBJ1-2	12	ASSLARGGEGYT
few	TRBV7-9	TRBJ1-4	12	ASSPGDRDEKLF
-	TRBV9	TRBJ1-3	13	ASSPTQGSGNTIY
-	TRBV18	TRBJ2-1	15	ASSQPLTGDSYNEQF
-	TRBV30	TRBJ2-7	11	AWYRGPSYEQY
-	TRBV19	TRBJ2-7	15	ASSIHSGTGLSHEQY
-	TRBV28	TRBJ2-3	12	ASSWSTNTDTQY
-	TRBV7-9	TRBJ2-1	15	ASSFPWTSGRSIEQF
-	TRBV11-2	TRBJ2-5	11	ASSLREQEAQY
once	TRBV27	TRBJ2-3	13	ASSISTGRTDTQY
-	TRBV19	TRBJ1-5	13	ASSDLRGLSQPQH
medium-sized	TRBV2	TRBJ1-1	14	ASSAEVGSTGRVAF
-	TRBV11-2	TRBJ2-7	12	ASSLVGSDYEQY
once	TRBV28	TRBJ2-1	13	ASSLGGTGLSEQF
-	TRBV7-9	TRBJ2-3	13	ASSMKTGGTDTQY
once	TRBV30	TRBJ1-2	10	AWNPGAYGYT
-	TRBV6-5	TRBJ1-2	12	ASSTIDRGYGYT
-	TRBV5-1	TRBJ2-1	12	ASSLAVTNNEQF
-	TRBV7-9	TRBJ2-1	13	ASSSLTGAGNEQF
-	TRBV30	TRBJ2-7	8	AWAKSEQY
-	TRBV7-9	TRBJ2-2	13	ASSFPLPNTGELF
-	TRBV6-5	TRBJ2-2	12	ASSYWRGTGELF
-	TRBV19	TRBJ2-1	11	ASTATSGNEQF
-	TRBV10-2	TRBJ1-5	13	ASSGGGTSNQPQH
-	TRBV7-9	TRBJ2-5	12	ASSSTSGQETQY